This T cell receptor beta chain is drawn from a study of shared clonotypes between healthy human individuals. In the study overall: Participating donors consisted of two women and a few men aged 18 to 49. Study conclusions and caveats: The donor pool, a small one, limited the genetic and exposure-history diversity represented. Sequencing depth was expected to influence donor clonotype sharing.

Samples underwent the assay at deep level. Libraries were prepared by immunoSEQ multiplex PCR; TCRdb keeps only in-frame clonotypes and omits some of them. This sample has over 850,000 clones, with approximately 80% found just once. For this clone: What it binds is not known.

V lost 0 bases, J lost 6 bases, and 12 bases lay in between. Germline V CDR1 and CDR2: MNHEY, SVGAGI. The CDR3 extends over 15 amino acids. This TCR came from a man in his late teens or twenties in good health. Some clones in this sample may be carry-over from other donors' samples. The chain combines TRBV6-5 with TRBJ2-1; D is perhaps TRBD2 (5 bases). Sequenced: memory CD4+ T cells from PBMCs. Subset: CD45RA-negative fraction. In DNA, the CDR3 is TGTGCCAGCAGTTACTCCGGCGGGCATGGCAATGAGCAGTTCTTC. It translates to CASSYSGGHGNEQFF.